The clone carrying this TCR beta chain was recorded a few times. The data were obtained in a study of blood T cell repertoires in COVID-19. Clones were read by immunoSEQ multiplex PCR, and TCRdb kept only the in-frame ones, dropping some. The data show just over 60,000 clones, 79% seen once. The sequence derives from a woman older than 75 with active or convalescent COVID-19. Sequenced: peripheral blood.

This CDR3 reads CASSNGRQENYEQYF. The CDR3, as DNA: TGTGCCAGCAGCAATGGGAGGCAGGAAAACTACGAGCAGTACTTC. This chain joins TRBV21-1 and TRBJ2-7; TRBD2, as called in the table, went unchecked against the DNA. TRBV21-1 is a listed pseudogene. The CDR3 has 15 residues.